This TCR beta chain derives from a study of cytomegalovirus exposure and HLA in healthy donors. Study-wide background: HLA-typed donors contributed some 85 million unique TCRs, which were held in an early data release.

On this clone itself: Its antigen is not identified.

V dropped 5 bases and J dropped 9 bases, with 14 bases sitting between them. CDR1 SGHTA and CDR2 FQGNSA come from the germline V gene. The CDR3 is 14 amino acids. Study findings and constraints: A later analysis linked a missense DCLRE1C variant to TCR beta V- and J-gene trimming. The authors reported that TCR beta sequences could predict HLA-A and HLA-B alleles. These predictions were accurate for most subjects in the first cohort. Using a false discovery rate of 0.05, a later analysis showed that fewer than 20,000 TCR beta sequences were associated with HLA alleles.

The PCR used 60 Vbeta and 13 Jbeta primers. The table came from immunoSEQ multiplex PCR; TCRdb's copy has only in-frame clones and leaves some out. The sample includes 160,000 or so clones, around three quarters of them seen just once. The sequenced sample was PBMCs. The clonotype comes from a man aged 45-60 years in good health and CMV-seropositive. J is TRBJ1-6 and V is TRBV7-2; possibly TRBD1 for D (5 bases). The CDR3 coding sequence is TGTGCCAGCAGCGCCCAAAGGGGCAGTTCACCCCTCCACTTT. Encoded protein: CASSAQRGSSPLHF.